This is a list of T cell receptor beta chains from one sample in a study of blood T cell repertoires in COVID-19. Sequenced by immunoSEQ multiplex PCR; TCRdb stores in-frame clones only, minus some. This table has around 80,000 clones, about 87% appearing once. The specimen sequenced was peripheral blood. The origin of the receptors is a human donor in a cohort sampled during active COVID-19. The CDR3 runs from the conserved cysteine through the conserved F or W. The order of the fields is D gene, clone size, V gene, J gene, CDR3 DNA, CDR3 protein. The D gene is left open where the match is weak. Clone sizes are given selectively: once, few, many, or a class where the clone is expanded.

>.|.|TRBV15|TRBJ1-4
TGTGCCACCAGCACTAGACAGGACCCCGAACTGTTTTTT
CATSTRQDPELFF
>.|.|TRBV16|TRBJ2-1
TGTGCCAGCAGCCAATCACAGAAATACAATGAGCAGTTCTTC
CASSQSQKYNEQFF
>TRBD2|.|TRBV19|TRBJ2-1
TGTGCCAGTAGGAGACTAGCGGGGGACGAGCAGTTCTTC
CASRRLAGDEQFF
>.|.|TRBV15|TRBJ2-7
TGTGCCACCAGCAGAGAGGGGCTCTCCTACGAGCAGTACTTC
CATSREGLSYEQYF
>TRBD1|.|TRBV28|TRBJ1-1
TGTGCCAGCAGTAAATACAGGGGGGACCACACTGAAGCTTTCTTT
CASSKYRGDHTEAFF
>.|.|TRBV10-3|TRBJ1-3
TGTGCCATCAGTGGGCCCTCTGGAAACACCATATATTTT
CAISGPSGNTIYF
>.|.|TRBV3-1/TRBV3-2|TRBJ1-2
TGTGCCAGCAGCCAAGATTACACGGGCTACACCTTC
CASSQDYTGYTF
>.|.|TRBV9|TRBJ1-4
TGTGCCAGCAGCGTAGCAGGTTTCTCTGAAAAACTGTTTTTT
CASSVAGFSEKLFF
>TRBD2|.|TRBV5-6|TRBJ2-1
TGTGCCAGCAGCACCTGGACTAGCGGGATTATTTTCGATGAGCAGTTCTTC
CASSTWTSGIIFDEQFF
>.|.|TRBV6-6|TRBJ2-5
TGTGCCAGCAGTCCCCGGGACAGGGCGTTTTTCCGGACTAGCGTCCAAGAGACCCAGTACTTC
CASSPRDRAFFRTSVQETQYF
>TRBD1|.|TRBV5-1|TRBJ2-1
TGCGCCAGCAGCCCCCGGGACAGGGGACCCTGGGGGCACAATGAGCAGTTCTTC
CASSPRDRGPWGHNEQFF
>.|.|TRBV2|TRBJ1-5
TGTGCCAGCAGTGAATTTGTGGGGAGCAGCAATCAGCCCCAGCATTTT
CASSEFVGSSNQPQHF
>TRBD1|.|TRBV7-2|TRBJ1-1
TGTGCCAGCAGCTCGGACAGGGGGCGGATTTCGAGCACTGAAGCTTTCTTT
CASSSDRGRISSTEAFF
>.|.|TRBV9|TRBJ2-3
TGTGCCAGCAGCGTAGTACTAGCTAACGATCTGTATTTT
CASSVVLANDLYF
>TRBD1|medium-sized|TRBV11-2|TRBJ1-2
TGTGCCAGCAGCTTATTCTTGGACAGGGTCGATGGCTACACCTTC
CASSLFLDRVDGYTF
>.|.|TRBV7-2|TRBJ2-7
TGTGCCAGCAGCTTAGACAGTTCCTACGAGCAGTACTTC
CASSLDSSYEQYF
>.|.|TRBV4-1|TRBJ2-2
TGCGCCAGCAGCCAAGTTCGCGGGGGCGAGGTGACCGGGGAGCTGTTTTTT
CASSQVRGGEVTGELFF
>.|.|TRBV2|TRBJ1-1
TGTGCCAGCAATAGCGGGACGCAGAACACTGAAGCTTTCTTT
CASNSGTQNTEAFF
>TRBD2|.|TRBV7-2|TRBJ2-7
TGTGCCAGCACTGAAGCGGGAGGCTCCTACGAGCAGTACTTC
CASTEAGGSYEQYF
>.|.|TRBV3-1/TRBV3-2|TRBJ1-5
TGTGCCAGCAGCCAAGATTCTACCTCGGGACAGCCCCAGCATTTT
CASSQDSTSGQPQHF
>TRBD2|.|TRBV18|TRBJ2-3
TGTGCCAGCTCACCAGGGCTAGCGGGGGTCACAGATACGCAGTATTTT
CASSPGLAGVTDTQYF
>TRBD2|.|TRBV2|TRBJ2-1
TGTGCCAGCAGTAGCGGGGGAGAAAGCTCCTACAATGAGCAGTTCTTC
CASSSGGESSYNEQFF
>TRBD1|.|TRBV12-5|TRBJ2-5
TGTGCTAGTGGTTTATCGCCCGGACAGGGGGCCTTGGAGACCCAGTACTTC
CASGLSPGQGALETQYF
>.|.|TRBV18|TRBJ1-1
TGTGCCAGCTCACCAAAAAACTTGAACACTGAAGCTTTCTTT
CASSPKNLNTEAFF
>.|.|TRBV7-8|TRBJ2-5
TGTGCCAGCAGCTTCCGACAGTCCCAAGAGACCCAGTACTTC
CASSFRQSQETQYF
>TRBD2|.|TRBV29-1|TRBJ2-1
TGCAGCGTTGGCCTGCCTAGCGGGGGGGCTAATGAGCAGTTCTTC
CSVGLPSGGANEQFF
>TRBD1|few|TRBV19|TRBJ1-6
TGTGCCAGTAGTATCGAGGGGGGACAGGGCCATTCACCCCTCCACTTT
CASSIEGGQGHSPLHF
>TRBD2|many|TRBV7-3|TRBJ2-1
TGTGCCAGCAGCAAAATAGCTAGCGGGGACTACAATGAGCAGTTCTTC
CASSKIASGDYNEQFF
>.|.|TRBV15|TRBJ1-1
TGTGCCACCAGCAAGGACATAATGAACACTGAAGCTTTCTTT
CATSKDIMNTEAFF
>TRBD1|.|TRBV11-2|TRBJ1-1
TGTGCCAGCAGCCTCTCGGGACAAGGGGGCGGAATTGGGAAAGCTTTCTTT
CASSLSGQGGGIGKAFF
>TRBD1|.|TRBV7-2|TRBJ2-2
TGTGCCAGCAGCCTCGACAGGGGGAACACCGGGGAGCTGTTTTTT
CASSLDRGNTGELFF
>TRBD1|.|TRBV24-1|TRBJ2-3
TGTGCCACCAGTGATTTTGAAGGGGGCGGCACAGATACGCAGTATTTT
CATSDFEGGGTDTQYF
>TRBD1|.|TRBV7-8|TRBJ1-1
TGTGCCAGCAGCTTTCGACAGGGGGTAGACACTGAAGCTTTCTTT
CASSFRQGVDTEAFF
>.|few|TRBV4-2|TRBJ1-1
TGTGCCAGCACCCAGCCCGAGACAGGAACTGAAGCTTTCTTT
CASTQPETGTEAFF
>TRBD1|.|TRBV29-1|TRBJ1-2
TGCAGCGTTGAAGAAGGGACAGGTTATGGCTACACCTTC
CSVEEGTGYGYTF
>.|.|TRBV6-4|TRBJ1-1
TGTGCCAGCAGTGTAGCGGCGGGAACGAACACTGAAGCTTTCTTT
CASSVAAGTNTEAFF
>.|.|TRBV30|TRBJ2-5
TGTGCCTGGAGTCCTACTTCCGGGACCCAGTACTTC
CAWSPTSGTQYF
>.|.|TRBV18|TRBJ1-1
TGTGCCACCGGCCCCCGGGTGAACACTGAAGCTTTCTTT
CATGPRVNTEAFF
>.|.|TRBV19|TRBJ1-6
TGTGCCAGTCGGGATGTGGGCGATTCACCCCTCCACTTT
CASRDVGDSPLHF
>.|.|TRBV11-2|TRBJ2-3
TGTGCCAGCAGCTTACGGAGCACAGATACGCAGTATTTT
CASSLRSTDTQYF
>.|.|TRBV28|TRBJ1-2
TGTGCCAGCCGGGACATTTTTAACTATGGCTACACCTTC
CASRDIFNYGYTF
>.|.|TRBV19|TRBJ1-4
TGTGCCAGTAGTATTCCGGGGAGCGCTAATGAAAAACTGTTTTTT
CASSIPGSANEKLFF
>TRBD1|.|TRBV6-5|TRBJ2-3
TGTGCCAGCAGTTCACGGGACAGGGGTGCAGATACGCAGTATTTT
CASSSRDRGADTQYF
>.|once|TRBV11-1|TRBJ2-7
TGTGCCAGCAGCCCCCCCGGCTCCTACGAGCAGTACTTC
CASSPPGSYEQYF
>TRBD1|.|TRBV4-1|TRBJ2-3
TGCGCCAGCAGCCAGCGAAGGGGGCGAGGAGATACGCAGTATTTT
CASSQRRGRGDTQYF